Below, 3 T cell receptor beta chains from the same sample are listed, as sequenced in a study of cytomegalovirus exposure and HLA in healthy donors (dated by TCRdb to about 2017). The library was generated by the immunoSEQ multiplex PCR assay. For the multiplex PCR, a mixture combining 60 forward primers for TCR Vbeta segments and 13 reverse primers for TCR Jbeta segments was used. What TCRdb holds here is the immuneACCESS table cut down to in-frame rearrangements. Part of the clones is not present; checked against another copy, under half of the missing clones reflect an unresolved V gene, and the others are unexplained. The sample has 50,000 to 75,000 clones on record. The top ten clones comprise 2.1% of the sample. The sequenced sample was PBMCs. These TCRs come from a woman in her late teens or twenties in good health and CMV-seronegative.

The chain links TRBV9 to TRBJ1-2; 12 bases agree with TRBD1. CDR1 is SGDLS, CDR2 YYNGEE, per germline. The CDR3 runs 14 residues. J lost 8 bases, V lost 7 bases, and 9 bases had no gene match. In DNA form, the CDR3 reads TGTGCCAGCGTAAGGGACAGGGGGCCGCGGGGCTACACCTTC. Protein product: CASVRDRGPRGYTF.

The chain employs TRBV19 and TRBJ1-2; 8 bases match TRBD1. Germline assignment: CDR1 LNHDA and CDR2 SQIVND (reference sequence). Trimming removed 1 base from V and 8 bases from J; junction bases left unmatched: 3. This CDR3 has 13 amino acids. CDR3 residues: CASSIGTGIGYTF. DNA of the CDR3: TGTGCCAGTAGTATAGGGACAGGGATCGGCTACACCTTC.

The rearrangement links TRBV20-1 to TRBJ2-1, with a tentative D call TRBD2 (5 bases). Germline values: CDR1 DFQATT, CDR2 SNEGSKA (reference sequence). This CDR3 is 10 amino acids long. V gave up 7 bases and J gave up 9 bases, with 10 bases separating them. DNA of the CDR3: TGCAGTGGGTTAGGGAGTGAGCAGTTCTTC. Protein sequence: CSGLGSEQFF.